This TCR beta chain appears in the sequencing data of a study of technical replicates of blood from several donors. Measured with immunoSEQ multiplex PCR; TCRdb has only the in-frame clones, and not every one. The repertoire has some 89,000 clones, just under 95% of them found once; the top ten carry about 0.35%. This CDR3 is built from 13 residues. Per the germline V gene, CDR1 is MNHEY and CDR2 is SMNVEV (reference sequence). Trimming took 5 bases from V and 7 from J, leaving 12 bases between them. The sample consisted of T cells isolated from PBMCs. The chain has TRBV27 and TRBJ2-1; D not certain. This TCR came from a human donor in good health. CDR3 sequence (DNA): TGTGCCAGCAGTGGCCCCTACGGGAATGAGCAGTTCTTC. It specifies CASSGPYGNEQFF.